This entry lists 27 T cell receptor beta chains sequenced from one sample in a study of blood T cell repertoires in COVID-19. Clones were sequenced by immunoSEQ multiplex PCR, and TCRdb holds only the in-frame ones, with some missing. Of 200,000 to 300,000 clones in the sample, around 86% were seen once. Sequencing was carried out using peripheral blood. The receptors stem from a man aged 35 to 55 who had recovered from COVID-19.

The CDR3 nucleotides are TGTGCCAGCAGCCAGGGACTAGAAAAAGAGACCCAGTACTTC. This codes for CASSQGLEKETQYF. The genes are TRBV4-2 and TRBJ2-5; 8 bases are shared with TRBD2. Germline lookup yields CDR1 LGHNA and CDR2 YNFKEQ. V lost 3 bases to trimming and J lost 3 bases; unmatched junction nucleotides: 3. The CDR3 sequence is 14 residues long.

The genes are TRBV25-1 and TRBJ1-1; 7 bases fit TRBD1. Per the germline V gene, CDR1 is MGHDK and CDR2 is SYGVNS. The CDR3 consists of 13 residues. V lost 6 bases, J lost 3 bases, and 4 bases stayed unmatched. CDR3 in DNA: TGTGCCAGCAGCCCCCAGGGGGACACTGAAGCTTTCTTT. Encoded protein: CASSPQGDTEAFF.

The rearrangement joins TRBV12-3 or TRBV12-4 to TRBJ2-5; TRBD2 might be the D (5 bases). V gave up 3 bases and J gave up 9 bases, with 8 bases separating them. The CDR3 length is 11 residues. The CDR3 nucleotides read TGTGCCAGCAGTTTGGTGGACTCCCAGTACTTC. Translation: CASSLVDSQYF.

CDR3 bases: TGTGCCAGCAGCTTACCGGCTAGCAAGTATCCGCAGTATTTT. Encoded protein: CASSLPASKYPQYF. This chain links TRBV7-2 with TRBJ2-3; weak D call: TRBD2 (5 bases). CDR1 is SGHTA and CDR2 is FQGNSA in the germline V gene. V was clipped by 2 bases and J by 10 bases, with 16 bases between them. The CDR3 has 14 residues.

The V and J genes are TRBV2 and TRBJ2-3; 7 bases match TRBD1. The V segment lost 6 bases and the J segment 4 bases; nucleotides outside the gene matches: 10. Germline values: CDR1 SNHLY, CDR2 FYNNEI. The CDR3 consists of 15 residues. The CDR3 region is CASRVRDRNSDTQYF. The CDR3 DNA reads TGTGCCAGCAGGGTCCGGGACAGAAATTCAGATACGCAGTATTTT.

The chain combines TRBV27 with TRBJ2-1; TRBD1 might be the D (5 bases). Trimming took off 7 bases at V and 2 bases at J, with 12 bases between the two ends. Germline loops: CDR1 MNHEY, CDR2 SMNVEV (reference sequence). The CDR3 runs 14 residues. The chain's CDR3 is CASTRGSAYNEQFF. The CDR3 bases are TGTGCCAGCACTAGGGGTTCGGCCTACAATGAGCAGTTCTTC.

This rearrangement joins TRBV27 to TRBJ1-6; possibly TRBD1 for D (6 bases). The CDR3 loop spans 13 amino acids. With 6 bases removed from V and 10 bases from J, the gap between germline ends came to 13 bases. CDR1 and CDR2 (germline): MNHEY, SMNVEV (reference sequence). CDR3 in amino acids: CASSTGFGSPLHF. The CDR3 region has the DNA TGTGCCAGCAGCACAGGGTTTGGCTCACCCCTCCACTTT.

A single count supports this clone. This rearrangement joins TRBV14 to TRBJ1-1, with D possibly TRBD1 on 6 matching bases. Germline V gene lookup returns CDR1 SGHDN and CDR2 FVKESK. V lost 4 bases, J lost 1 base, and 13 bases lay in between. The CDR3 has 15 amino acids. CDR3: CASSPPTGSNTEAFF. CDR3 sequence (DNA): TGTGCCAGCAGCCCCCCGACAGGTTCGAACACTGAAGCTTTCTTT.

The chain is built from TRBV9 and TRBJ2-5; maybe TRBD1 (6 bases). Deletions cut 3 bases from V and 5 bases from J, with 14 bases between. Germline CDR1 SGDLS, CDR2 YYNGEE. CDR3 size: 14 residues. The CDR3, as DNA: TGTGCCAGCAGCGGCTACAGGGATAGGGAGACCCAGTACTTC. It yields the protein CASSGYRDRETQYF.

The rearrangement joins TRBV19 to TRBJ2-7, with a tentative D call TRBD2 (5 bases). V lost 8 bases to trimming and J lost 3 bases, with 14 bases between them. Germline CDR1 reads LNHDA; CDR2 reads SQIVND (reference sequence). CDR3 length equals 13 residues. CDR3 DNA: TGTGCCAGTGCCCGGACGGGGATCTACGAGCAGTACTTC. It specifies CASARTGIYEQYF.

In this sample, this clone turned up a few times. The V and J genes are TRBV6-6 and TRBJ2-5; 7 positions match TRBD1. CDR3 length equals 14 residues. The germline CDR1 and CDR2 sequences are MNHNY and SVGAGI (reference sequence). V was clipped by 2 bases and J by 5 bases; unmatched bases: 5. Here the CDR3 DNA reads TGTGCCAGCAGTTACCTGACAGGGATGGAGACCCAGTACTTC. Translated, it gives CASSYLTGMETQYF.

The V and J genes are TRBV25-1 and TRBJ2-5; possible D gene TRBD2, 6 bases. The CDR3 has 14 residues. The V end lost 3 bases, the J end lost 5 bases, and 13 bases lay between the germline ends. Germline CDR1 and CDR2: MGHDK and SYGVNS. The DNA of the CDR3 is TGTGCCAGCAGTGATTCGGGGGTTAGGGAGACCCAGTACTTC. Encoded protein: CASSDSGVRETQYF.

J is TRBJ1-2 and V is TRBV6-1, with TRBD1 identical over 7 bases. This CDR3 is built from 15 residues. Germline lookup yields CDR1 MNHNS and CDR2 SASEGT. V was pared by 3 bases and J by 4 bases, with 8 bases of the junction left unmatched. The CDR3 region has the DNA TGTGCCAGCAGTGACCGGAACAGGGGACCCTATGGCTACACCTTC. Translating gives CASSDRNRGPYGYTF.

The gene calls are TRBV7-9 and TRBJ2-7; D might be TRBD2 (5 bases). Per the germline V gene, CDR1 is SEHNR and CDR2 is FQNEAQ (reference sequence). V was trimmed by 5 bases and J by 5 bases, leaving 13 bases between them. CDR3 length: 13 amino acids. The CDR3 sequence: CASSALGGHEQYF. CDR3 DNA: TGTGCCAGCAGCGCCCTCGGCGGGCACGAGCAGTACTTC. The whole variable domain, filled in from reference TRBV7-9 and TRBJ2-7, reads DTGVSQNPRHKITKRGQNVTFRCDPISEHNRLYWYRQTLGQGPEFLTYFQNEAQLEKSRLLSDRFSAERPKGSFSTLEIQRTEQGDSAMYLCASSALGGHEQYFGPGTRLTVT.

This sequence joins TRBV4-1 and TRBJ1-6, with D unresolved. Deletions cut 1 base from V and 10 bases from J, with 14 bases between. This CDR3 region has 15 residues. CDR1 MGHRA and CDR2 YSYEKL come from the germline V gene. CDR3 DNA: TGCGCCAGCAGCCAAGGACACGGGTCGGGATCACCCCTCCACTTT. Translation gives CASSQGHGSGSPLHF.

The V gene is TRBV2, the J gene TRBJ2-3; TRBD2 aligns across 7 bases. Trimming cost V 3 bases and J 5 bases; bases outside gene matches: 11. CDR3 length: 16 residues. Germline CDR1 and CDR2: SNHLY and FYNNEI. The CDR3 reads CASSDAGREHVDTQYF. CDR3 bases: TGTGCCAGCAGTGACGCCGGGCGGGAGCATGTAGATACGCAGTATTTT.

The V call is TRBV20-1, the J call TRBJ2-7; 7 nucleotides agree with TRBD1. This CDR3 has 10 amino acids. The germline V gene encodes CDR1 DFQATT and CDR2 SNEGSKA (reference sequence). As DNA, the CDR3 is TGCACAAGACAGGGCGGGGAGCAGTACTTC. Amino acids: CTRQGGEQYF.

The chain joins TRBV24-1 to TRBJ2-1, with TRBD1 matching over 11 bases. Per germline, CDR1 KGHDR and CDR2 SFDVKD. The trim removed 3 bases at V and 6 bases at J, leaving 9 bases unmatched. The CDR3 loop spans 17 amino acids. As DNA, the CDR3 is TGTGCCACCAGTGATCCAGCCACCGGGACAGGGGGCAATGAGCAGTTCTTC. This sequence encodes CATSDPATGTGGNEQFF.

The J gene is TRBJ2-3, the V gene TRBV5-1; tentative D call: TRBD1 (6 bases). The CDR3 covers 13 residues. Trimming removed 4 bases at V and 14 bases at J, with 20 bases between. Germline CDR1 and CDR2: SGHRS and YFSETQ. The CDR3 bases are TGCGCCAGCAGCCCCACAGTCGGGACACAAATGTATTTT. Translated: CASSPTVGTQMYF.

The V call is TRBV5-6, the J call TRBJ1-1; 9 nucleotides agree with TRBD1. This CDR3 has 16 residues. Looked up from germline, CDR1 is SGHDT and CDR2 is YYEEEE. V shed 0 bases, J shed 1 base, and the junction held 4 bases outside the gene matches. The DNA of the CDR3 is TGTGCCAGCAGCTTGGTGTACAGGGGGCCGAACACTGAAGCTTTCTTT. Encoded protein: CASSLVYRGPNTEAFF. The full variable domain, with the rest looked up from reference TRBV5-6 and TRBJ1-1, is DAGVTQSPTHLIKTRGQQVTLRCSPKSGHDTVSWYQQALGQGPQFIFQYYEEEERQRGNFPDRFSGHQFPNYSSELNVNALLLGDSALYLCASSLVYRGPNTEAFFGQGTRLTVV.

The rearrangement uses TRBV5-4 and TRBJ2-7, with 8 bases that match TRBD2. With V trimmed by 0 bases and J by 5 bases, 10 bases remained unmatched. The CDR3 contains 16 residues. Germline-derived CDR1 and CDR2 are SGHNT and YYREEE (reference sequence). CDR3 protein: CASSLAGGGRLNEQYF. As DNA, the CDR3 is TGTGCCAGCAGCTTGGCCGGTGGCGGGAGGCTCAACGAGCAGTACTTC. Using reference TRBV5-4 and TRBJ2-7 for the parts outside the CDR3, the full variable domain is ETGVTQSPTHLIKTRGQQVTLRCSSQSGHNTVSWYQQALGQGPQFIFQYYREEENGRGNFPPRFSGLQFPNYSSELNVNALELDDSALYLCASSLAGGGRLNEQYFGPGTRLTVT.

The gene calls are TRBV27 and TRBJ2-7, with D possibly TRBD1 on 6 matching bases. Trimming took off 8 bases at V and 1 base at J, with 18 bases between the two ends. The CDR3 length is 15 residues. Germline V gives CDR1 MNHEY, CDR2 SMNVEV (reference sequence). The CDR3 coding sequence is TGTGCCAGCGCCTACGGACAGCCTAATTCCTACGAGCAGTACTTC. Translating it yields CASAYGQPNSYEQYF.

The J gene is TRBJ2-3, the V gene TRBV24-1; no definite D call. CDR3 length equals 13 residues. CDR1 and CDR2 from the germline V gene are KGHDR and SFDVKD. Trimming stripped 4 bases from V and 6 bases from J, with 10 bases between. CDR3 DNA: TGTGCCACCAGTGAGCCGAGCAGGGATACGCAGTATTTT. This translates into CATSEPSRDTQYF.

This sequence joins TRBV4-3 and TRBJ2-1; 7 positions agree with TRBD1. Germline V lookup: CDR1 LGHNA, CDR2 YSLEER. The CDR3 contains 17 residues. After removal of 0 bases from V and 4 bases from J, the junction contained 9 bases not matched to a gene. CDR3 nucleotides: TGCGCCAGCAGCCAAGATTACAGGGACAGCCCGTACAATGAGCAGTTCTTC. Amino acid sequence: CASSQDYRDSPYNEQFF.

The chain links TRBV10-3 to TRBJ2-2, with 12 bases matching TRBD2. Germline CDR1 and CDR2: ENHRY and SYGVKD. V lost 6 bases to trimming and J lost 3 bases; unmatched junction nucleotides: 2. The CDR3 runs 15 residues. The CDR3 protein is CAIRGLAGDTGELFF. CDR3 coding DNA: TGTGCCATCAGGGGACTAGCGGGCGACACCGGGGAGCTGTTTTTT.

The CDR3 DNA reads TGTGCCAGTAGTAATGGACAGGCTACAGATACGCAGTATTTT. It yields the protein CASSNGQATDTQYF. J is TRBJ2-3 and V is TRBV19; 7 bases line up with TRBD1. The CDR3 runs 14 residues. Germline CDR1 and CDR2: LNHDA and SQIVND (reference sequence). J lost 3 bases, V lost 4 bases, and 4 bases had no gene match.

This chain links TRBV12-3 or TRBV12-4 with TRBJ1-1; D ambiguous. CDR3 length equals 12 residues. The germline V and J ends were trimmed by 5 bases and 11 bases, with 15 bases remaining between them. As DNA, the CDR3 is TGTGCCAGCAGTGTTTTTGGGAGTATGGCTTTCTTT. It specifies CASSVFGSMAFF.